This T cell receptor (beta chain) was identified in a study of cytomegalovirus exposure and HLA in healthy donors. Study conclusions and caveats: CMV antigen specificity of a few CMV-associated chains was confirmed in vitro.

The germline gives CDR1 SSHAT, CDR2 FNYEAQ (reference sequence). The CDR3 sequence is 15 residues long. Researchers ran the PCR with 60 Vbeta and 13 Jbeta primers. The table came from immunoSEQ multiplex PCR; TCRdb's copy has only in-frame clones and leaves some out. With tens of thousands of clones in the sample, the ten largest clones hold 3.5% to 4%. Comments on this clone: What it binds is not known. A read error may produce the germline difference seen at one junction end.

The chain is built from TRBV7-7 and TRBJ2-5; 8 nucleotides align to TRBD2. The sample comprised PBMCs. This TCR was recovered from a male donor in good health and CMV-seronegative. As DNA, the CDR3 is TGTGCTAGCAGCCTGAGCGGGGGAGCCCAAGAGACCCAGTACTTC. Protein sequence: CASSLSGGAQETQYF.